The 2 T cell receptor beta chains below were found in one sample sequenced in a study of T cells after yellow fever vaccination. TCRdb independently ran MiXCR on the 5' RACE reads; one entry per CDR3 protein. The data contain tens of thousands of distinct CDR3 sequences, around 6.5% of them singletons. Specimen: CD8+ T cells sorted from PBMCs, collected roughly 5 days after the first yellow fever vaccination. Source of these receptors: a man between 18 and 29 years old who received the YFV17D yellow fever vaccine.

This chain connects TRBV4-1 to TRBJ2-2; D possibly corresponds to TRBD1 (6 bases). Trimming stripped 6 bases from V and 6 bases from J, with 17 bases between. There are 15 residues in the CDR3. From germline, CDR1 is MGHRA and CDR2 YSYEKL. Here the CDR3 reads CASRYREWGPGELFF. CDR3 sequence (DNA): TGCGCCAGCAGATACAGGGAGTGGGGTCCCGGGGAGCTGTTTTTT.

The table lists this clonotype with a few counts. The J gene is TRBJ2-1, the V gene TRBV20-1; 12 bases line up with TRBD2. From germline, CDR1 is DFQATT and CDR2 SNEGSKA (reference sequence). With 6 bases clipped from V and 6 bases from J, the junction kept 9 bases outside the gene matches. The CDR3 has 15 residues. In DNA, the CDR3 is TGCAGTGCCCAACCCTCTAGCGGGGGGGCCAATGAGCAGTTCTTC. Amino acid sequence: CSAQPSSGGANEQFF.